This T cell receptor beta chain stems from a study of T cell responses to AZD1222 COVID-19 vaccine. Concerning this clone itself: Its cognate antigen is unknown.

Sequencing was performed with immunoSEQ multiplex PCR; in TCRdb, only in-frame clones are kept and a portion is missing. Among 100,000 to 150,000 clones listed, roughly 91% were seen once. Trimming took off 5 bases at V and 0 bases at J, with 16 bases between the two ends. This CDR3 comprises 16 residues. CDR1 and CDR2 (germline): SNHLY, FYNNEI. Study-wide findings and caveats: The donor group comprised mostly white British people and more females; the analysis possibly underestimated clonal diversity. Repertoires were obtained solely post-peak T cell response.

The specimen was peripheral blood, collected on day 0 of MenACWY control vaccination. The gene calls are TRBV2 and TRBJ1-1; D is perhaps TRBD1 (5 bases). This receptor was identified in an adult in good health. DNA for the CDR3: TGTGCCAGCAGTCCCCGGGGGAGGGGCCTGAACACTGAAGCTTTCTTT. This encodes CASSPRGRGLNTEAFF.